Listed below are T cell receptor beta chains from one sample, sequenced in a study of blood T cell repertoires in COVID-19. Profiled with immunoSEQ multiplex PCR; TCRdb holds only in-frame clones, not every one. The sample consists of approximately 300,000 clones, 70% to 90% of them appearing once. Sample: peripheral blood. The receptors shown here come from a woman aged 40 to 55 with acute or convalescent COVID-19. Both conserved end residues are part of each CDR3. D genes are given only for firm matches. Clone sizes are given selectively: once, few, many, or a class where the clone is expanded.

v_gene: TRBV2
d_gene: NA
j_gene: TRBJ1-1
abundance: NA
CDR3aa: CASIEQGMNTEAFF
CDR3nt: TGTGCCAGCATCGAACAGGGTATGAACACTGAAGCTTTCTTT

v_gene: TRBV2
d_gene: NA
j_gene: TRBJ2-1
abundance: NA
CDR3aa: CASSGPRQTSSYNEQFF
CDR3nt: TGTGCCAGCAGTGGCCCACGACAAACTTCCTCCTACAATGAGCAGTTCTTC

v_gene: TRBV27
d_gene: TRBD1
j_gene: TRBJ2-2
abundance: NA
CDR3aa: CATRRVTGAGELFF
CDR3nt: TGTGCCACCAGAAGAGTGACAGGGGCCGGGGAGCTGTTTTTT

v_gene: TRBV19
d_gene: NA
j_gene: TRBJ2-1
abundance: NA
CDR3aa: CASNSLYNEQFF
CDR3nt: TGTGCCAGTAATTCCCTTTACAATGAGCAGTTCTTC

v_gene: TRBV9
d_gene: NA
j_gene: TRBJ1-4
abundance: NA
CDR3aa: CASSAGGGTNEKLFF
CDR3nt: TGTGCCAGCAGCGCGGGAGGCGGAACTAATGAAAAACTGTTTTTT

v_gene: TRBV9
d_gene: TRBD2
j_gene: TRBJ2-1
abundance: NA
CDR3aa: CASSVGGGAYNEQFF
CDR3nt: TGTGCCAGCAGCGTAGGTGGGGGGGCCTACAATGAGCAGTTCTTC

v_gene: TRBV5-1
d_gene: TRBD2
j_gene: TRBJ2-1
abundance: NA
CDR3aa: CASSLAYTLAGAANEQFF
CDR3nt: TGCGCCAGCAGCTTGGCCTATACACTAGCGGGGGCCGCAAATGAGCAGTTCTTC

v_gene: TRBV5-1
d_gene: NA
j_gene: TRBJ1-2
abundance: NA
CDR3aa: CASSRLGGVNYGYTF
CDR3nt: TGCGCCAGCAGCAGACTCGGCGGGGTGAACTATGGCTACACCTTC

v_gene: TRBV12-3/TRBV12-4
d_gene: NA
j_gene: TRBJ1-1
abundance: NA
CDR3aa: CASSFSGSEAFF
CDR3nt: TGTGCCAGCAGTTTCAGCGGAAGTGAAGCTTTCTTT

v_gene: TRBV11-3
d_gene: NA
j_gene: TRBJ2-5
abundance: NA
CDR3aa: CASSLGRGQETQYF
CDR3nt: TGTGCCAGCAGCTTAGGACGCGGCCAAGAGACCCAGTACTTC

v_gene: TRBV25-1
d_gene: TRBD1
j_gene: TRBJ1-2
abundance: NA
CDR3aa: CASSSGQGAYYGYTF
CDR3nt: TGTGCCAGCAGCTCGGGGCAGGGGGCCTACTATGGCTACACCTTC

v_gene: TRBV9
d_gene: NA
j_gene: TRBJ1-3
abundance: NA
CDR3aa: CASSATGVSGNTIYF
CDR3nt: TGTGCCAGCAGCGCGACGGGGGTATCCGGAAACACCATATATTTT

v_gene: TRBV6-5
d_gene: NA
j_gene: TRBJ1-3
abundance: NA
CDR3aa: CASRGVEVSGNTIYF
CDR3nt: TGTGCCAGCAGAGGGGTTGAAGTTTCTGGAAACACCATATATTTT

v_gene: TRBV5-4
d_gene: NA
j_gene: TRBJ2-3
abundance: NA
CDR3aa: CASSLQPGQYGTDTQYF
CDR3nt: TGTGCCAGCAGCTTACAACCCGGACAGTACGGCACAGATACGCAGTATTTT

v_gene: TRBV9
d_gene: NA
j_gene: TRBJ1-4
abundance: NA
CDR3aa: CASSPDGGDEKLFF
CDR3nt: TGTGCCAGCAGCCCCGACGGGGGGGATGAAAAACTGTTTTTT

v_gene: TRBV5-1
d_gene: TRBD1
j_gene: TRBJ1-6
abundance: NA
CDR3aa: CASSLGTQGVNSPLHF
CDR3nt: TGCGCCAGCAGCTTGGGGACCCAGGGGGTTAATTCACCCCTCCACTTT

v_gene: TRBV4-1
d_gene: TRBD2
j_gene: TRBJ2-1
abundance: NA
CDR3aa: CASSQSLAGGDNEQFF
CDR3nt: TGCGCCAGCAGCCAGAGCCTAGCGGGGGGGGACAATGAGCAGTTCTTC

v_gene: TRBV12-3/TRBV12-4
d_gene: NA
j_gene: TRBJ1-5
abundance: NA
CDR3aa: CASGADLQQPQHF
CDR3nt: TGTGCCAGCGGGGCAGATCTTCAGCAGCCCCAGCATTTT

v_gene: TRBV5-1
d_gene: TRBD1
j_gene: TRBJ1-1
abundance: NA
CDR3aa: CASSAGTGLEAFF
CDR3nt: TGCGCCAGCAGCGCCGGGACAGGGTTGGAAGCTTTCTTT

v_gene: TRBV10-3
d_gene: NA
j_gene: TRBJ1-1
abundance: NA
CDR3aa: CAISESRGEGGTEAFF
CDR3nt: TGTGCCATCAGTGAGTCCCGTGGGGAGGGAGGGACTGAAGCTTTCTTT

v_gene: TRBV19
d_gene: TRBD1
j_gene: TRBJ2-2
abundance: NA
CDR3aa: CASSIGGTGFSSGGELFF
CDR3nt: TGTGCCAGTAGTATAGGTGGGACAGGGTTCTCATCGGGCGGGGAGCTGTTTTTT

v_gene: TRBV30
d_gene: NA
j_gene: TRBJ2-5
abundance: NA
CDR3aa: CAWSMTGGQYF
CDR3nt: TGTGCCTGGAGTATGACAGGTGGCCAGTACTTC

v_gene: TRBV6-6
d_gene: NA
j_gene: TRBJ1-4
abundance: NA
CDR3aa: CASSYSGRTEELFF
CDR3nt: TGTGCCAGCAGTTACTCAGGCAGGACAGAGGAACTGTTTTTT

v_gene: TRBV27
d_gene: TRBD1
j_gene: TRBJ1-6
abundance: NA
CDR3aa: CASSLSLQGDSPLHF
CDR3nt: TGTGCCAGCAGTTTATCCCTCCAGGGGGATTCACCCCTCCACTTT

v_gene: TRBV30
d_gene: NA
j_gene: TRBJ1-1
abundance: NA
CDR3aa: CAWSLRTGDTEAFF
CDR3nt: TGTGCCTGGAGTTTAAGGACTGGGGACACTGAAGCTTTCTTT

v_gene: TRBV24-1
d_gene: NA
j_gene: TRBJ1-1
abundance: NA
CDR3aa: CATSDFGQQAFF
CDR3nt: TGTGCCACCAGTGATTTCGGACAGCAGGCTTTCTTT

v_gene: TRBV10-1
d_gene: NA
j_gene: TRBJ1-2
abundance: NA
CDR3aa: CASREGAEDENYGYTF
CDR3nt: TGCGCCAGCAGGGAAGGGGCAGAAGACGAAAACTATGGCTACACCTTC

v_gene: TRBV6-5
d_gene: NA
j_gene: TRBJ1-3
abundance: NA
CDR3aa: CASSPTAQSHTIYF
CDR3nt: TGTGCCAGCAGTCCGACAGCTCAGAGTCACACCATATATTTT

v_gene: TRBV24-1
d_gene: TRBD1
j_gene: TRBJ2-3
abundance: NA
CDR3aa: CATSDPGTVHTNTDTQYF
CDR3nt: TGTGCCACCAGTGATCCCGGGACAGTCCACACAAACACAGATACGCAGTATTTT

v_gene: TRBV7-9
d_gene: TRBD2
j_gene: TRBJ2-1
abundance: NA
CDR3aa: CASSFSSGGAGYNEQFF
CDR3nt: TGTGCCAGCAGCTTTTCTAGCGGGGGGGCCGGATACAATGAGCAGTTCTTC

v_gene: TRBV7-9
d_gene: NA
j_gene: TRBJ1-1
abundance: NA
CDR3aa: CASSLEARGSEAFF
CDR3nt: TGTGCCAGCAGCTTAGAGGCTCGGGGATCAGAAGCTTTCTTT

v_gene: TRBV10-2
d_gene: NA
j_gene: TRBJ2-1
abundance: NA
CDR3aa: CASSESYGVIEQFF
CDR3nt: TGCGCCAGCAGTGAGTCGTACGGGGTCATTGAGCAGTTCTTC

v_gene: TRBV14
d_gene: NA
j_gene: TRBJ1-4
abundance: NA
CDR3aa: CASSQLTGTSYEKLFF
CDR3nt: TGTGCCAGCAGCCAACTCACCGGGACTTCGTATGAAAAACTGTTTTTT

v_gene: TRBV5-8
d_gene: TRBD2
j_gene: TRBJ2-1
abundance: once
CDR3aa: CASSLVLAGGPSSYNEQFF
CDR3nt: TGTGCCAGCAGCTTGGTACTAGCGGGGGGCCCGAGCTCCTACAATGAGCAGTTCTTC

v_gene: TRBV27
d_gene: TRBD1
j_gene: TRBJ1-6
abundance: NA
CDR3aa: CASSYGTGMTPLHF
CDR3nt: TGTGCCAGCAGTTACGGGACAGGGATGACACCCCTCCACTTT

v_gene: TRBV30
d_gene: TRBD1
j_gene: TRBJ1-5
abundance: NA
CDR3aa: CAWSVRFRDRWNQPQHF
CDR3nt: TGTGCCTGGAGTGTACGTTTCAGGGACAGGTGGAATCAGCCCCAGCATTTT

v_gene: TRBV2
d_gene: NA
j_gene: TRBJ1-2
abundance: NA
CDR3aa: CASTWEGSSGGYTF
CDR3nt: TGTGCCAGCACATGGGAGGGGAGTTCGGGAGGCTACACCTTC

v_gene: TRBV30
d_gene: NA
j_gene: TRBJ1-2
abundance: few
CDR3aa: CARYSYPTAPTNYGYTF
CDR3nt: TGTGCCCGATACTCATATCCGACAGCACCAACTAACTATGGCTACACCTTC

v_gene: TRBV29-1
d_gene: NA
j_gene: TRBJ1-1
abundance: NA
CDR3aa: CSVTPGGGFTEAFF
CDR3nt: TGCAGCGTTACCCCCGGGGGGGGTTTCACTGAAGCTTTCTTT

v_gene: TRBV12-3/TRBV12-4
d_gene: TRBD1
j_gene: TRBJ1-2
abundance: NA
CDR3aa: CASSPPGGGYTF
CDR3nt: TGTGCCAGCAGTCCCCCAGGGGGTGGCTACACCTTC

v_gene: TRBV29-1
d_gene: NA
j_gene: TRBJ1-1
abundance: NA
CDR3aa: CSVEKGNRATEAFF
CDR3nt: TGCAGCGTTGAAAAAGGCAACAGGGCCACTGAAGCTTTCTTT

v_gene: TRBV5-1
d_gene: TRBD1
j_gene: TRBJ1-2
abundance: NA
CDR3aa: CASSLETGKNYGYTF
CDR3nt: TGCGCCAGCAGCTTGGAGACAGGGAAAAACTATGGCTACACCTTC

v_gene: TRBV29-1
d_gene: NA
j_gene: TRBJ2-1
abundance: NA
CDR3aa: CSVERVNEQFF
CDR3nt: TGCAGCGTTGAACGGGTCAATGAGCAGTTCTTC

v_gene: TRBV7-2
d_gene: NA
j_gene: TRBJ2-1
abundance: once
CDR3aa: CASSLVSGLGPYNEQFF
CDR3nt: TGTGCCAGCAGCTTAGTTTCCGGCCTGGGCCCCTACAATGAGCAGTTCTTC

v_gene: TRBV7-9
d_gene: NA
j_gene: TRBJ1-5
abundance: NA
CDR3aa: CPSRFAGRGGLRQPQHF
CDR3nt: TGTCCCAGCCGCTTCGCGGGGCGGGGGGGCCTAAGACAGCCCCAGCATTTT

v_gene: TRBV2
d_gene: NA
j_gene: TRBJ1-5
abundance: NA
CDR3aa: CASLDTSSNQPQHF
CDR3nt: TGTGCCAGCTTGGACACCTCTAGCAATCAGCCCCAGCATTTT

v_gene: TRBV3-1/TRBV3-2
d_gene: NA
j_gene: TRBJ2-5
abundance: NA
CDR3aa: CASSLGPTKTQYF
CDR3nt: TGTGCCAGCAGCCTCGGTCCAACGAAGACCCAGTACTTC

v_gene: TRBV6-2/TRBV6-3
d_gene: TRBD1
j_gene: TRBJ1-1
abundance: NA
CDR3aa: CASSSRAGGTEAFF
CDR3nt: TGTGCCAGCAGTTCCAGAGCAGGGGGCACTGAAGCTTTCTTT

v_gene: TRBV7-2
d_gene: TRBD2
j_gene: TRBJ2-4
abundance: NA
CDR3aa: CASSPLAGALAKNIQYF
CDR3nt: TGTGCCAGCAGCCCACTAGCGGGGGCCTTAGCCAAAAACATTCAGTACTTC